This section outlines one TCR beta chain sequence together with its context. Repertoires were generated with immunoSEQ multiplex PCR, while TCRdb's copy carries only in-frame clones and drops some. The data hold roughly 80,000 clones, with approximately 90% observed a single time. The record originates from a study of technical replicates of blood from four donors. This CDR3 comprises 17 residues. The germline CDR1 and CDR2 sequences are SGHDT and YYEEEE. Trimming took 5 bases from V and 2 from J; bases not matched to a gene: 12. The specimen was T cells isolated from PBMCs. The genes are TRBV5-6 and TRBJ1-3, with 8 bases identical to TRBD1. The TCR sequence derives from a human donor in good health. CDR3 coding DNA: TGTGCCAGCAGTTTTAGTACAGGGGGAAGAGCTGGAAACACCATATATTTT. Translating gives CASSFSTGGRAGNTIYF.